The entry that follows covers one TCR beta chain sequence. The antigen it binds to is not known. Base qualities are missing; no much larger clone stands one base away. The data are from a study of cytomegalovirus exposure and HLA in healthy donors (TCRdb year 2017). Describing the broader study: In an earlier analysis of around 540 of the donors, 276 Gb of sequence data and 120 million or so unique TCR beta sequences from 180 million or so T cells were reported. Roughly 300 gigabases of sequencing data and around 90 million unique TCR sequences made up an early release that covered approximately 700 HLA-typed donors. Among the roughly 410 genotyped donors, approximately 76% belonged to the genetic ancestry cluster associated with self-reported Caucasian donors. The study was designed to test whether signatures of past pathogen exposure could be identified by cataloging public T cell receptors. Using immunosequencing, the study profiled T cell repertoires from 550 to 750 subjects and related those repertoires to cytomegalovirus serostatus. A separate validation cohort of approximately 130 different subjects was used in addition to the roughly 670-subject first cohort. High-throughput TCR immunosequencing, statistical association of individual TCRs with disease status, and machine learning were combined to predict cytomegalovirus infection status. In a later analysis, previously published TCR beta repertoires from more than 500 donors were re-analyzed and high-resolution HLA genotyping was added so that TCR occurrence patterns could be studied. In the later analysis, no new phenotypic data were used to find candidate immune exposures; instead, reliance was placed on TCR beta sequences and their occurrence across donors. An earlier analysis of more than 450 of the donors used high-throughput TCR beta sequencing to judge whether each TCR beta V gene segment behaved as functional or pseudogenic. Donor age, sex, ethnicity and CMV serostatus were compiled alongside the repertoire data. A later genetic analysis took genome-wide SNP genotypes for about three fifths of the 666 donors and used that subset as a discovery cohort. Every repertoire in the discovery cohort had been generated on one and the same sequencing platform. Both class I and class II loci were covered by HLA typing, at four-digit resolution. The number of donors typed differed by locus, with roughly 620-630 for A, B, C, DRB1 and DQB1, 522 for DQA1, over 600 for DPA1, and around 450 for DPB1. About five DR-DQ haplotypes were treated as single units for association and clustering because of strong linkage in the cohort. Among roughly 400 genotyped donors of the cohort, an average of approximately 250,000 unique TCR beta nucleotide sequences were sequenced per donor, approximately 20% of them non-productive. Points the paper makes about the study in general: According to a later analysis, TCR association rates differed among HLA loci, with DRB1 alleles showing the most associated TCRs and HLA-C alleles showing the fewest. In a later analysis, HLA-associated TCR beta chains were found to be more clonally expanded and to have lower generation probabilities than equally common non-associated chains. The presence/absence analyses assumed that sequencing depth was roughly uniform across donors, and that assumption may not be true. In vitro tests confirmed that a few of the cytomegalovirus-associated TCR beta chains recognize cytomegalovirus antigens. Because the 87-base-pair reads could not distinguish some IMGT-functional V segments, including TRBV6-2 and TRBV6-3, those segments were excluded. The earlier analysis of 587 of the donors excluded seventeen rarely observed V segments, including chromosome 9 orphons, because counts were too low. A later analysis found that most CMV-associated TCR beta chains appeared HLA-restricted, with HLA associations seemingly driven largely by CMV exposure. A later analysis reported that several top co-occurrence clusters appeared linked to parvovirus B19, influenza, CMV and Epstein-Barr virus. The classifier was reported to diagnose cytomegalovirus status with high specificity and sensitivity in both the original cohort and the validation cohort. In an earlier analysis of more than 450 of the donors, most TCR beta V segments were observed in productive rearrangements about 87% or about 30% of the time, broadly matching IMGT annotations. V-gene and J-gene trimming of TCR beta chains was associated with a missense DCLRE1C variant in a later genetic analysis, and the association was replicated in an independent cohort. A total of 150 to 200 TCR beta chains were listed by the study as associated with cytomegalovirus. A group of highly shared sequence variants was considered likely to be a technical artifact of the sequencing pipeline. CMV serostatus was the only immune exposure information available for the cohort. Compared with the approximately 710-donor mean, donors in an Asian-associated ancestry cluster had fewer N-insertions in productive TCRs, according to a later genetic analysis. Because HLA typing was missing for some donors at each locus, association tests included only the typed subset. A further reported finding was that TCR beta sequences accurately predicted the HLA-A and HLA-B alleles for most subjects in the first cohort. Across donors, most TCR sequences were observed very rarely, whereas some public TCRs were present in many individuals. Correlated functional status among segregating V segments might reflect linkage disequilibrium, but an unknown experimental factor could not be ruled out. At a false discovery rate of 0.05, a later analysis linked under 20,000 TCR beta sequences to specific HLA alleles. Only TCR beta chains were sequenced in this cohort, and the absence of alpha or paired-chain data limited detectable features. The authors suggested that the approach could potentially be extended to other disease states and immunological phenotypes. Strong co-occurrence of HLA alleles, especially DR and DQ, made assigning TCR associations to individual alleles difficult.

The library was made by the immunoSEQ multiplex PCR assay. The multiplex PCR relied on a mix of 60 forward primers for TCR Vbeta segments and 13 reverse primers for TCR Jbeta segments. A multiplex PCR assay on genomic DNA amplified the CDR3 region of rearranged TCR beta genes. The amplified TCR beta libraries were sequenced on the Illumina HiSeq System as 87-base-pair reads. As for the authors' bioinformatics: A later analysis tallied 75 million to 95 million unique TCR beta chains across the approximately 670 repertoires, and some 10 million of those chains were shared by two or more donors. Raw reads were error-corrected and collapsed into unique sequences by a nearest-neighbor algorithm in which closely related sequences were merged to remove PCR and sequencing errors. V, D and J gene segments were assigned by aligning CDR3 sequences to IMGT reference sequences. For a sequence to be retained, at least a six-nucleotide match to both a V gene segment and a J gene segment was required. A rearrangement counted as productive if the CDR3 had no stop codons and remained in frame with V and J, and every other rearrangement counted as non-productive. Following IMGT convention, CDR3 was defined as the stretch from the second conserved V-encoded cysteine up to the conserved J-encoded phenylalanine. Sequences without an unambiguous match to a single V gene segment were excluded from the earlier analysis of about 640 of the donors. In an earlier analysis of a few hundred of the donors, V segments were called functional above 56.7% productive rearrangements and were called segregating when the between-donor standard deviation exceeded 5%. A statistical classification framework was built to diagnose cytomegalovirus status from the catalog of TCR beta chain sequences. A later analysis assigned V and J genes by comparing TCR nucleotide sequences with IMGT/GENE-DB human TR gene sequences. Using the TCRdist pipeline, a later analysis assigned CDR3 sequences along with most-parsimonious VDJ recombination scenarios. In a later analysis, every TCR beta chain was defined by the combination of its CDR3 amino acid sequence and its V-gene family, and reads without a unique V-gene family were dropped. In a later analysis, 500 to 650 highly shared, low-generation-probability nucleotide sequences were removed to address suspected cross-contamination and a sequencing artifact. For each public chain, a later analysis derived a clonal expansion index from normalized ranks of inferred template counts within each repertoire. In a later analysis, generation probabilities were computed with a VDJ recombination model fitted to out-of-frame rearrangements, and the resulting probabilities were checked against IGoR. A later analysis scored TCR-TCR, TCR-HLA and TCR-CMV co-occurrence with hypergeometric tests, applying a repertoire-size bias correction to TCR pairs. A later analysis estimated false discovery rates by permuting HLA or CMV assignments 20 times. In a later analysis, co-occurring TCRs were grouped using DBSCAN, and TCRdist sequence similarity was added for clustering within HLA-allele-positive subsets. Repertoires with fewer than 30,000 or more than 120,000 public chains were left out of co-occurrence clustering, as were five repertoires with anomalous nucleotide sharing. This immuneACCESS table, as held by TCRdb, lists in-frame sequences with V and J called but not all clones. Of the missing ones, under half trace to an unresolved V gene in checked studies; the others have no known cause. V and J calls and clone size come straight from that table; D and trimming were deduced from the DNA. In all, the sample holds around 140,000 clones, and about 8.9% of those were seen once. Roughly 2% of the sample belongs to the ten largest clones.

The cohort consisted of some 730 healthy bone marrow donors. All cohort members were sampled while nominally healthy, although unrecorded immune exposures were likely present. The donor tested CMV seronegative, placing the donor among the 350 or so seronegative members of the cohort. A peripheral blood sample was collected from each donor, and TCR beta sequencing was performed on peripheral blood mononuclear cells. The Qiagen DNeasy Blood Extraction Kit was used to extract genomic DNA from the blood cell samples. In the germline V gene, CDR1 corresponds to SGHRS and CDR2 to YFSETQ. Taken from cysteine to phenylalanine, the CDR3 has 14 residues. Solely the CDR3 DNA is kept, with 42 bases framed from the first base. Trimmed from V: 7 bases; trimmed from J: 3 bases; junction bases lacking a gene match: 7.

The chain joins TRBV5-1 to TRBJ2-3, and 8 junction bases match TRBD1. Source material: PBMCs. The receptor was isolated from a man over 45 in good health and CMV-seronegative. The nucleotide sequence reads TGCGCCAGCGGGGATCGACAGGGGACAGATACGCAGTATTTT. It translates as CASGDRQGTDTQYF.